This TCR beta chain was captured by sequencing in a study of identical twins. Germline lookup yields CDR1 SEHNR and CDR2 FQNEAQ (reference sequence). V lost 3 bases to trimming and J lost 6 bases, with 14 bases between them. CDR3 length: 14 amino acids. TCRdb re-derived calls from the 5' RACE reads in MiXCR, one entry per CDR3 protein. The sample yields roughly 750,000 distinct CDR3 sequences, around 21% seen once. Comments on this clonotype: Its matching antigen is unknown.

Points from the study as a whole: Cord blood beta clonotypes present at high abundance carried fewer insertions; no such pattern appeared in memory repertoires.

Healthy Caucasians supplied all donations. This sample also appeared in a second study, on T cells expressing NK-cell markers.

Sequenced sample: PBMCs. The clonotype was recovered from a woman younger than 35 in good health. This chain connects TRBV7-9 to TRBJ1-2, with D perhaps TRBD1 (5 bases). CDR3 nucleotides: TGTGCCAGCAGCTTCGATCTGGGACCTCATGGCTACACCTTC. It encodes CASSFDLGPHGYTF. The whole variable domain, remainder taken from reference TRBV7-9 and TRBJ1-2, is DTGVSQNPRHKITKRGQNVTFRCDPISEHNRLYWYRQTLGQGPEFLTYFQNEAQLEKSRLLSDRFSAERPKGSFSTLEIQRTEQGDSAMYLCASSFDLGPHGYTFGSGTRLTVV.